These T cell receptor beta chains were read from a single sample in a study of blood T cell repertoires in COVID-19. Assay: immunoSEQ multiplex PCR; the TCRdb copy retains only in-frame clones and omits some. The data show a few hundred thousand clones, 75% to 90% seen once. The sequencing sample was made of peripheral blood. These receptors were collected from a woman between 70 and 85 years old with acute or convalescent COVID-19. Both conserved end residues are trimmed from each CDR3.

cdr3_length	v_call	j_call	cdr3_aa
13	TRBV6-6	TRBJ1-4	ASSYVGGTNEKLF
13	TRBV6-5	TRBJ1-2	ASSYSGGRSYGYT
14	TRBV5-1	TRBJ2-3	ASSLIVGHTTDTQY
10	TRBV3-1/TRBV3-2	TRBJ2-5	ASSQLQETQY
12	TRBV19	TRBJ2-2	ASSIGGKVGELF
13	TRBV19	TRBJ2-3	ASSPSGGAADTQY
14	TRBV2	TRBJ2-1	ASSVGSGGIYNEQF
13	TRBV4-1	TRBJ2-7	ASSLRTSGGYEQY
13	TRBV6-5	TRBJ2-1	ASSYDPGSYNEQF
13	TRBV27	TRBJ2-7	ASSLRTGGTYEQY
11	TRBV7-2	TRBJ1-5	ASSYYSNQPQH
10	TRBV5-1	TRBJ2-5	ASSLRRETQY
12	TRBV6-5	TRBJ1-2	ASRGGQSLVGYT
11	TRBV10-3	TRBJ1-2	AISERGSYGYT
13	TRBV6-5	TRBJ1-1	ASSFAGQKNTEAF